What follows describes a single TCR beta chain. No antigen is known for it. The data stem from a study of T cell responses to AZD1222 COVID-19 vaccine. The study's findings and limits: Increases in Spike-specific TCR breadth and depth were seen after two AZD1222 doses.

Germline CDR1 reads SGHVS; CDR2 reads FNYEAQ. With V trimmed by 5 bases and J by 13 bases, 7 bases remained unmatched. The CDR3 extends over 11 amino acids. The data were produced by immunoSEQ multiplex PCR, yet TCRdb's version contains in-frame clones alone and is incomplete. The sample gives 120,000 to 150,000 clones, roughly 90% of which show up once; about 5.4% is in the top ten. The chain employs TRBV7-6 and TRBJ1-2; 7 bases align to TRBD1. Sequenced here: peripheral blood, sampled 28 days after the second dose of the MenACWY control vaccine. The sequence came from an adult who received the MenACWY meningococcal vaccine as a control. The CDR3 coding sequence is TGTGCCAGCAGCCCGGGACAGTTCCTCACCTTC. Translation gives CASSPGQFLTF.